These 10 T cell receptor beta chains share one sample of origin, sequenced in a study of cytomegalovirus exposure and HLA in healthy donors. PCR used 60 Vbeta primers and 13 Jbeta primers. The method was immunoSEQ multiplex PCR; TCRdb's version includes in-frame clones alone and lacks a portion of them. This sample yields some 78,000 clones, of which 80% are seen a single time; around 32% belongs to the top ten. The material sequenced was PBMCs. These receptor sequences come from a man aged 45 to 65 in good health and CMV-seropositive.

Note on this clone: A junction end diverges from the germline sequence, so it may reflect a read error. The J gene is TRBJ1-3, the V gene TRBV19; possible D gene TRBD1, 6 bases. CDR1 and CDR2 (germline): LNHDA, SQIVND (reference sequence). The CDR3 covers 18 residues. The CDR3 is CASSVDATGLTSGNTIYF. The CDR3, as DNA: TGTGCCAGTAGTGTAGACGCGACAGGACTCACCTCTGGAAACACCATATATTTT. The whole variable domain, remainder taken from reference TRBV19 and TRBJ1-3, is DGGITQSPKYLFRKEGQNVTLSCEQNLNHDAMYWYRQDPGQGLRLIYYSQIVNDFQKGDIAEGYSVSREKKESFPLTVTSAQKNPTAFYLCASSVDATGLTSGNTIYFGEGSWLTVV.

The chain joins TRBV12-5 to TRBJ1-2; TRBD1 aligns across 7 bases. The CDR3 runs to 14 residues. Per germline, CDR1 LGHNT and CDR2 FRNRAP. V dropped 4 bases and J dropped 13; count of bases not matched to a gene: 15. CDR3 nucleotides: TGTGCTAGTGGTTCGCTTCCGAGACAGGGTTTAGTCACCTTC. Translating it yields CASGSLPRQGLVTF.

This clone has just a few counts. The rearrangement joins TRBV7-2 to TRBJ2-1, with 14 bases matching TRBD2. V shed 4 bases and J 6 bases; nucleotides not matched to a gene: 8. The CDR3 consists of 17 residues. Looked up from germline, CDR1 is SGHTA and CDR2 is FQGNSA. DNA of the CDR3: TGTGCCAGCAGCTCCGGACTAGCGGGAGGTGGTGTCAATGAGCAGTTCTTC. Translated, it gives CASSSGLAGGGVNEQFF.

V gene TRBV19 combines with J gene TRBJ1-2, with TRBD1 matching over 7 bases. The CDR3 runs to 11 residues. The junction had 6 bases not matched to a gene; V was cut back by 11 bases and J by 6 bases. The germline V gene encodes CDR1 LNHDA and CDR2 SQIVND (reference sequence). The CDR3 DNA is TGTGCCGGATCGACAGGGAATGGCTACACCTTC. Its translation: CAGSTGNGYTF.

This clone was seen a handful of times. This chain connects TRBV7-8 to TRBJ2-5; 7 nucleotides agree with TRBD1. After removal of 2 bases from V and 1 base from J, the junction contained 10 bases not matched to a gene. CDR3 length equals 17 residues. Germline assignment: CDR1 SGHVS and CDR2 FQNEAQ. The DNA of the CDR3 is TGTGCCAGCAGCTTAATGCCAGGGGGAGCCTCCCAAGAGACCCAGTACTTC. It codes for CASSLMPGGASQETQYF.

The chain couples TRBV27 to TRBJ2-6; 11 nucleotides agree with TRBD1. The junction had 5 bases not matched to a gene; V was cut back by 2 bases and J by 2 bases. The CDR3 has 18 amino acids. Germline V gene data show CDR1 as MNHEY and CDR2 as SMNVEV (reference sequence). The CDR3, as DNA: TGTGCCAGCAGTTTACTGGGACAGGGGGTAACTGGGGCCAACGTCCTGACTTTC. Its translation: CASSLLGQGVTGANVLTF.

This clone was seen once. V usage is TRBV7-9 and J usage is TRBJ2-7, with a tentative D call TRBD2 (5 bases). Trimming pared 5 bases from V and 3 bases from J, leaving 11 bases between. Germline V gene lookup returns CDR1 SEHNR and CDR2 FQNEAQ (reference sequence). The CDR3 is 13 amino acids. The CDR3 sequence: CASSKTTSYEQYF. CDR3 nucleotides: TGTGCCAGCAGCAAGACTACTAGCTACGAGCAGTACTTC. Variable domain in full (rest from reference TRBV7-9 and TRBJ2-7): DTGVSQNPRHKITKRGQNVTFRCDPISEHNRLYWYRQTLGQGPEFLTYFQNEAQLEKSRLLSDRFSAERPKGSFSTLEIQRTEQGDSAMYLCASSKTTSYEQYFGPGTRLTVT.

This chain connects TRBV7-2 to TRBJ1-2; 8 bases match TRBD1. Germline values: CDR1 SGHTA, CDR2 FQGNSA. The CDR3 length is 15 residues. V was clipped by 5 bases and J by 3 bases; unmatched bases: 8. CDR3 residues: CASSPRTGPDYGYTF. CDR3 bases: TGTGCCAGCAGCCCCCGGACAGGGCCGGACTATGGCTACACCTTC.

The CDR3 bases are TGTGCCAGCAGCCGGGACAACCAAGAGACCCAGTACTTC. Its protein product is CASSRDNQETQYF. This chain joins TRBV5-8 and TRBJ2-5, with D tentatively TRBD1 (6 bases). Germline CDR1 reads SGHTS; CDR2 reads YDEGEE. The CDR3 extends over 13 amino acids. Trimming cost V 4 bases and J 0 bases, with 7 bases left between them.

The gene calls are TRBV5-1 and TRBJ2-1, with 8 bases lining up with TRBD2. Germline V gives CDR1 SGHRS, CDR2 YFSETQ. This CDR3 contains 17 residues. V lost 0 bases and J lost 6; bases outside the gene matches: 11. CDR3: CASSLERGGGFSNEQFF. The CDR3 bases are TGCGCCAGCAGCTTGGAACGCGGCGGGGGGTTTTCCAATGAGCAGTTCTTC. Looking up the rest from reference TRBV5-1 and TRBJ2-1 gives the full variable domain: KAGVTQTPRYLIKTRGQQVTLSCSPISGHRSVSWYQQTPGQGLQFLFEYFSETQRNKGNFPGRFSGRQFSNSRSEMNVSTLELGDSALYLCASSLERGGGFSNEQFFGPGTRLTVL.